A single sample gave rise to the 18 T cell receptor beta chains below, sequenced in a study of blood T cell repertoires in COVID-19. Sequencing was performed with immunoSEQ multiplex PCR; in TCRdb, only in-frame clones are kept and a portion is missing. Counted here are some 300,000 clones, 70% to 90% occurring once; the ten biggest clones make up approximately 6.5%. The material sequenced was peripheral blood. Receptors were obtained from a woman aged 45-65 years with COVID-19, enrolled during active disease.

This chain links TRBV4-2 with TRBJ2-3; perhaps TRBD2 as D (5 bases). The CDR3 covers 15 residues. Germline V CDR1 and CDR2: LGHNA, YNFKEQ. Trimming removed 0 bases from V and 7 bases from J, with 14 bases in between. The CDR3 DNA is TGTGCCAGCAGCCAAGATGAGACTAAGGCGAATACGCAGTATTTT. Amino acid sequence: CASSQDETKANTQYF.

V is TRBV30 and J is TRBJ1-5; 10 nucleotides line up with TRBD1. The CDR3 length is 14 residues. Trimming took 4 bases from V and 7 from J; bases not matched to a gene: 7. Germline V gene data show CDR1 as GTSNPN and CDR2 as SVGIG (reference sequence). CDR3 coding DNA: TGTGCCTGGACTCAGACAGGGGGCGAGCAGCCCCAGCATTTT. This codes for CAWTQTGGEQPQHF.

This chain joins TRBV19 and TRBJ2-7; TRBD1 matches at 9 bases. V lost 5 bases and J lost 2; bases outside the gene matches: 7. The CDR3 has 15 amino acids. Germline loops: CDR1 LNHDA, CDR2 SQIVND (reference sequence). The CDR3, as DNA: TGTGCCAGTAGTGTAACCGGGACAGGGACCTACGAGCAGTACTTC. The encoded protein is CASSVTGTGTYEQYF.

This rearrangement joins TRBV3-1 (or the pseudogene TRBV3-2) to TRBJ2-3, with unresolved D. There are 12 residues in the CDR3. CDR1 LGHDT and CDR2 YNNKEL come from the germline V gene (reference sequence). Trimming stripped 1 base from V and 4 bases from J, with 3 bases between. The CDR3 region has the DNA TGTGCCAGCAGCCAAGTCTCAGATACGCAGTATTTT. Its translation is CASSQVSDTQYF.

V usage is TRBV30 and J usage is TRBJ1-5; D might be TRBD1 (6 bases). The CDR3 runs to 13 residues. Germline V lookup: CDR1 GTSNPN, CDR2 SVGIG (reference sequence). Trimming removed 4 bases at V and 4 bases at J, with 11 bases between. The CDR3 region has the DNA TGTGCCTGGAATGACAGGAAAAATCAGCCCCAGCATTTT. Translated: CAWNDRKNQPQHF.

The rearrangement joins TRBV7-3 to TRBJ2-1; a possible D gene is TRBD2 (5 bases). Per the germline V gene, CDR1 is SGHTA and CDR2 is FQGTGA. This CDR3 region has 12 residues. Trimming took 4 bases from V and 10 from J, leaving 11 bases between them. DNA for the CDR3: TGTGCCAGCAGCTCCGGAGGAGGAGAGCAGTTCTTC. This encodes CASSSGGGEQFF. Full variable domain (rest looked up from reference TRBV7-3 and TRBJ2-1): GAGVSQTPSNKVTEKGKYVELRCDPISGHTALYWYRQSLGQGPEFLIYFQGTGAADDSGLPNDRFFAVRPEGSVSTLKIQRTERGDSAVYLCASSSGGGEQFFGPGTRLTVL.

A single count supports this clone. Here the CDR3 reads CASSLVQGGWHEQYF. The CDR3 DNA follows: TGTGCCAGCAGTTTAGTCCAGGGGGGATGGCACGAGCAGTACTTC. This chain connects TRBV27 to TRBJ2-7; tentatively, D is TRBD1 (7 bases). Per germline, CDR1 MNHEY and CDR2 SMNVEV (reference sequence). V was cut by 2 bases and J by 5 bases, with 16 bases left in between. This CDR3 has 15 amino acids.

The V call is TRBV9, the J call TRBJ1-2; 9 positions agree with TRBD1. With V trimmed by 4 bases and J by 1 base, 5 bases remained unmatched. This CDR3 spans 15 amino acids. Looked up from germline, CDR1 is SGDLS and CDR2 is YYNGEE. Here the CDR3 DNA reads TGTGCCAGCAGCCCAAGGGACAGGGATAACTATGGCTACACCTTC. Amino acids: CASSPRDRDNYGYTF.

This rearrangement joins TRBV18 to TRBJ2-5; 15 bases agree with TRBD2. Trimming took 2 bases from V and 5 from J; bases not matched to a gene: 12. Looked up from germline, CDR1 is KGHSH and CDR2 is LQKENI. CDR3 size: 19 residues. The CDR3 DNA reads as TGTGCCAGCTCACCAGCTCTCCCGGGACTAGCGGGAGGAGAGGAGACCCAGTACTTC. It specifies CASSPALPGLAGGEETQYF.

The rearrangement links TRBV19 to TRBJ2-7, with 7 positions matching TRBD2. The trim removed 2 bases at V and 1 base at J, leaving 5 bases unmatched. The germline CDR1 and CDR2 sequences are LNHDA and SQIVND (reference sequence). This CDR3 has 15 amino acids. The chain's CDR3 is CASSITGGPSYEQYF. In nucleotides, the CDR3 is TGTGCCAGTAGTATAACGGGAGGCCCTTCCTACGAGCAGTACTTC.

The rearrangement links TRBV19 to TRBJ2-2; 9 positions agree with TRBD1. This CDR3 contains 15 residues. The J segment lost 6 bases and the V segment lost 4 bases, leaving 6 bases of the junction unmatched. CDR1 LNHDA and CDR2 SQIVND come from the germline V gene (reference sequence). The CDR3: CASSNPGQGPGELFF. The CDR3 region has the DNA TGTGCCAGTAGTAATCCGGGACAGGGACCCGGGGAGCTGTTTTTT.

This clone occurred a few times. The rearrangement links TRBV10-1 to TRBJ2-1; 10 bases agree with TRBD1. With V trimmed by 6 bases and J by 7 bases, 9 bases remained unmatched. This CDR3 contains 15 residues. Germline V gene sequence: CDR1 WNHNN, CDR2 SYGVQD (reference sequence). DNA for the CDR3: TGCGCCAGCAGGTCCGGGACAGGGGTCGGGAATGAGCAGTTCTTC. This translates into CASRSGTGVGNEQFF.

The chain links TRBV19 to TRBJ2-4; the match to TRBD1 covers 11 bases. The CDR3 consists of 14 residues. V shed 6 bases, J shed 5 bases, and the junction held 3 bases outside the gene matches. The germline CDR1 and CDR2 sequences are LNHDA and SQIVND (reference sequence). The CDR3 bases are TGTGCCAGTAGGGCGGGACAGGGGGAAAACATTCAGTACTTC. This sequence encodes CASRAGQGENIQYF.

The chain joins TRBV19 to TRBJ2-7, with TRBD2 identical over 10 bases. The germline CDR1 and CDR2 sequences are LNHDA and SQIVND (reference sequence). The CDR3 is 12 amino acids. CDR3 bases: TGTGCGGCAGGACTAGCGGCAGGCAAGCAGTACTTC. The encoded protein is CAAGLAAGKQYF. Drawing the rest from reference TRBV19 and TRBJ2-7, the complete variable domain is DGGITQSPKYLFRKEGQNVTLSCEQNLNHDAMYWYRQDPGQGLRLIYYSQIVNDFQKGDIAEGYSVSREKKESFPLTVTSAQKNPTAFYLCAAGLAAGKQYFGPGTRLTVT.

The chain combines TRBV5-6 with TRBJ2-7, with TRBD2 identical over 7 bases. The CDR3 extends over 15 amino acids. With 4 bases clipped from V and 6 bases from J, the junction kept 13 bases outside the gene matches. CDR1 is SGHDT, CDR2 YYEEEE, per germline. The CDR3 loop is CASSRRDGRRGEQYF. The CDR3, as DNA: TGTGCCAGCAGCCGGCGGGACGGGAGGAGGGGCGAGCAGTACTTC.

The chain carries TRBV5-1 and TRBJ2-5; 13 bases fit TRBD2. This CDR3 is built from 19 residues. V lost 0 bases and J lost 4; bases outside the gene matches: 12. Per germline, CDR1 SGHRS and CDR2 YFSETQ. The CDR3 reads CASSLVGTSGTTPRETQYF. CDR3 in DNA: TGCGCCAGCAGCTTGGTTGGGACTAGCGGGACCACCCCCCGAGAGACCCAGTACTTC.

V is TRBV19 and J is TRBJ2-1, with TRBD1 as a possible D gene (6 bases). CDR1 LNHDA and CDR2 SQIVND come from the germline V gene (reference sequence). The V gene lost 4 bases and the J gene lost 4 bases, with 17 bases spanning the gap. The CDR3 is 16 amino acids. The CDR3 loop reads CASSSYQGTKYNEQFF. CDR3 DNA: TGTGCCAGTAGTAGCTATCAAGGGACAAAGTACAATGAGCAGTTCTTC.

This clone has only one observation. V usage is TRBV5-8 and J usage is TRBJ1-3; 7 bases are a match to TRBD1. V lost 0 bases and J lost 4; bases outside the gene matches: 4. The V gene's germline CDR1 is SGHTS and CDR2 YDEGEE. This CDR3 has 15 amino acids. The CDR3 DNA reads as TGTGCCAGCAGCTTGGAACAGGGGATCGGAAACACCATATATTTT. Translation gives CASSLEQGIGNTIYF.